This TCR beta chain appears in the sequencing data of a study of sequential checkpoint blockade in melanoma. Overall study context: About 88 pretreatment tumor DNA samples were TCRβ immunosequenced. Study observations and caveats: About 30 times likelier clinical benefit followed increased tumor T-cell fraction and clonality.

Here immunoSEQ multiplex PCR was the method, and the copy in TCRdb shows in-frame clones only, minus some. This table has approximately 5,600 clones, around 26% appearing once. For this clone: Its antigen is as yet unknown.

The treatment is: randomized to nivolumab then ipilimumab (arm A) or the reverse (arm B). Per germline, CDR1 SGHRS and CDR2 YFSETQ. Trimming left V 4 bases short and J 3 bases short, with 16 bases between. The CDR3 covers 15 residues. The TCR was taken from a human donor with melanoma. The sample consisted of tumor tissue (inferred from file names), taken from a patient given nivolumab and ipilimumab in sequence. The genes are TRBV5-1 and TRBJ1-1; perhaps TRBD1 as D (6 bases). The CDR3 DNA sequence: TGCGCCAGCAGCCAAGACACAGGGAGGTACACTGAAGCTTTCTTT. Its translation is CASSQDTGRYTEAFF.